Presented here are 19 T cell receptor beta chains from one specimen sequenced in a study of T cells in women clearing cervical HPV infection. TCRdb keeps only in-frame clones here, not all; method: immunoSEQ multiplex PCR. This repertoire includes about 22,000 clones. Sequenced input: blood buffy coat. These receptors were taken from a woman aged 18 to 75 with a cervical HPV16 infection that either progressed to CIN3+ or cleared (not recorded which).

CDR3 bases read: TGCGCCAGCAGCTTGAGGTCCAGGGGAGATTCACCC. As protein: CASSLRSRGDSP. The whole CDR3 reads CASSLRSRGDSPLHF. The chain employs TRBV5-1 and TRBJ1-6; possible D gene TRBD1, 6 bases. The read terminates 3 residues ahead of where the CDR3 ends, so the germline J gene completes it. V was clipped by 1 base and J by 8 bases, with 13 bases between them. Germline loops: CDR1 SGHRS, CDR2 YFSETQ. The CDR3 runs to 15 residues. Looking up the rest from reference TRBV5-1 and TRBJ1-6 gives the full variable domain: KAGVTQTPRYLIKTRGQQVTLSCSPISGHRSVSWYQQTPGQGLQFLFEYFSETQRNKGNFPGRFSGRQFSNSRSEMNVSTLELGDSALYLCASSLRSRGDSPLHFGNGTRLTVT.

Remarks on this clone: The read finishes 3 residues shy of the CDR3 end, and the germline J gene is used to complete it. The genes are TRBV30 and TRBJ2-1; D is unclear. Germline V gene data show CDR1 as GTSNPN and CDR2 as SVGIG (reference sequence). This CDR3 has 12 amino acids. The V and J ends lost 0 bases and 3 bases respectively, with 3 bases between them. The CDR3 loop reads CAWSVNYNEQFF. The part of the CDR3 DNA that was read is TGTGCCTGGAGTGTTAACTACAATGAG. Combining the CDR3 with reference TRBV30 and TRBJ2-1 gives the whole variable domain SQTIHQWPATLVQPVGSPLSLECTVEGTSNPNLYWYRQAAGRGLQLLFYSVGIGQISSEVPQNLSASRPQDRQFILSSKKLLLSDSGFYLCAWSVNYNEQFFGPGTRLTVL.

About this clone: The read terminates 3 residues ahead of where the CDR3 ends, so the germline J gene completes it. This chain connects TRBV4-1 to TRBJ2-7; 7 bases line up with TRBD1. This CDR3 comprises 14 residues. Losses at the gene ends were 1 base for V and 4 bases for J; bases not matched to a gene: 4. In germline, CDR1 is MGHRA, CDR2 YSYEKL. CDR3 in amino acids: CASSQVRTGYEQYF. Partial CDR3 DNA: TGCGCCAGCAGCCAAGTTAGGACAGGATACGAG.

Concerning this clone: The CDR3 end is not reached by the read, which stops 3 residues before it; the germline J gene fills it in. This rearrangement joins TRBV19 to TRBJ2-5, with TRBD2 identical over 10 bases. CDR3 size: 15 residues. CDR1 is LNHDA and CDR2 is SQIVND in the germline V gene (reference sequence). V lost 5 bases to trimming and J lost 6 bases; unmatched junction nucleotides: 9. CDR3 amino acids: CASSHGGLASKTQYF. CDR3 DNA, as far as it was read: TGTGCCAGTAGTCACGGGGGACTAGCGTCAAAGACC. The variable domain in full, with the rest retrieved from reference TRBV19 and TRBJ2-5, is DGGITQSPKYLFRKEGQNVTLSCEQNLNHDAMYWYRQDPGQGLRLIYYSQIVNDFQKGDIAEGYSVSREKKESFPLTVTSAQKNPTAFYLCASSHGGLASKTQYFGPGTRLLVL.

Comment on this clone: The read ends 3 residues before the CDR3 terminus; that terminus is restored from the germline J gene. V and J are TRBV6-1 and TRBJ2-7; TRBD1 matches at 7 bases. Trimming at V came to 2 bases and at J to 0 bases, leaving 7 bases not matched to a gene. The CDR3 spans 16 residues. Germline CDR1 MNHNS, CDR2 SASEGT. The CDR3 spells CASSESGGQDSYEQYF. CDR3 DNA, as far as it was read: TGTGCCAGCAGTGAATCCGGAGGACAGGACTCCTACGAG.

A word on this clone: The read ends 3 residues shy of where the CDR3 ends; the end is completed using the germline J gene. The chain is built from TRBV7-8 and TRBJ2-7; TRBD1 agrees at 9 bases. Germline V CDR1 and CDR2: SGHVS, FQNEAQ. V lost 1 base to trimming and J lost 2 bases; unmatched junction nucleotides: 9. The CDR3 sequence is 17 residues long. CDR3 sequence reads: CASSLDTGQGLTYEQYF. The part of the CDR3 DNA that was read is TGTGCCAGCAGCTTAGATACGGGACAGGGTTTAACCTACGAG.

To note about this clone: The read ends 3 residues before the CDR3 terminus; that terminus is restored from the germline J gene. The chain has TRBV6-1 and TRBJ1-2; TRBD1 matches 7 bases. This CDR3 comprises 16 residues. The germline gives CDR1 MNHNS, CDR2 SASEGT. CDR3 residues: CASSESGGQDSYDYTF. The sequenced CDR3 bases are TGTGCCAGCAGTGAATCCGGAGGACAGGACTCCTACGAC.

For this clone: The CDR3 end falls 3 residues outside the read, so it is completed with the germline J gene. The rearrangement links TRBV29-1 to TRBJ1-5; 7 nucleotides line up with TRBD1. This CDR3 contains 17 residues. Germline V gives CDR1 SQVTM, CDR2 ANQGSEA. V was pared by 3 bases and J by 0 bases, with 11 bases of the junction left unmatched. The CDR3: CSVDHSGQLVSNQPQHF. CDR3 DNA, as far as it was read: TGCAGCGTTGATCATTCGGGACAGCTAGTTAGCAATCAGCCC.

This clone is medium-sized by frequency. Read data end 3 residues before the CDR3 end; the end is taken from the germline J gene. The J gene is TRBJ2-2, the V gene TRBV29-1, with 7 positions matching TRBD1. Losses at the gene ends were 3 bases for V and 4 bases for J; bases not matched to a gene: 2. CDR3 length: 13 residues. Germline CDR1 reads SQVTM; CDR2 reads ANQGSEA. The CDR3 is CSVDRGFTGELFF. CDR3 DNA (partial): TGCAGCGTTGACAGGGGGTTCACCGGGGAG.

Remarks on this clone: The read stops 3 residues short of the end of the CDR3; the missing end is completed from the germline J gene. This chain joins TRBV19 and TRBJ2-5; D may be TRBD1 (5 bases). Germline CDR1 is LNHDA and CDR2 is SQIVND (reference sequence). This CDR3 comprises 14 residues. V lost 11 bases to trimming and J lost 1 base, with 17 bases between them. The CDR3 sequence is CAWRQLSSQETQYF. The CDR3 bases that were read are TGTGCCTGGCGACAGCTTTCGTCCCAAGAGACC.

On this clone: The read ends 3 residues before the CDR3 terminus; that terminus is restored from the germline J gene. This chain uses TRBV10-3 with TRBJ1-1; D is ambiguous. V lost 4 bases and J 4 bases, leaving 13 bases between the germline ends. The CDR3 extends over 14 amino acids. CDR1 ENHRY and CDR2 SYGVKD come from the germline V gene. The CDR3 spells CAISAAPEGTEAFF. CDR3 DNA (partial): TGTGCCATCAGTGCTGCCCCGGAGGGCACTGAA.

On this clone itself: The missing CDR3 end, 3 residues past where the read stops, is filled in from the germline J gene. V usage is TRBV20-1 and J usage is TRBJ1-1, with TRBD1 as a possible D gene (6 bases). V was clipped by 3 bases and J by 1 base, with 6 bases between them. Germline CDR1 is DFQATT and CDR2 is SNEGSKA (reference sequence). The CDR3 runs to 12 residues. CDR3 protein: CSASRGNTEAFF. The CDR3 DNA, read in part, is TGCAGTGCTAGCAGGGGGAACACTGAA.

About this clone itself: Coverage ceases 3 residues before the CDR3 finishes, and the germline J gene fills in the end. V gene TRBV19 combines with J gene TRBJ2-1, with TRBD1 as a possible D gene (5 bases). CDR1 is LNHDA and CDR2 is SQIVND in the germline V gene (reference sequence). Trimming removed 7 bases at V and 6 bases at J, with 19 bases between. There are 15 residues in the CDR3. CDR3 protein: CASNLWGPGPNEQFF. The CDR3 DNA, read in part, is TGTGCCAGTAACCTATGGGGCCCTGGACCCAATGAG. The whole variable domain, filled in from reference TRBV19 and TRBJ2-1, reads DGGITQSPKYLFRKEGQNVTLSCEQNLNHDAMYWYRQDPGQGLRLIYYSQIVNDFQKGDIAEGYSVSREKKESFPLTVTSAQKNPTAFYLCASNLWGPGPNEQFFGPGTRLTVL.

A note on this clone: The CDR3 is cut off 3 residues early in the read; its end comes from the germline J gene. The chain combines TRBV4-1 with TRBJ2-4; 9 bases line up with TRBD2. CDR3 size: 17 residues. Germline-derived CDR1 and CDR2 are MGHRA and YSYEKL. J was trimmed by 1 base and V by 3 bases; bases with no gene match: 7. CDR3 sequence reads: CASSHLIAGDAKNIQYF. The sequenced part of the CDR3 DNA is TGCGCCAGCAGCCACCTCATAGCGGGAGATGCCAAAAACATT.

Turning to this clone: The read is 3 residues too short to cover the CDR3 end, so that end is filled in from the germline J gene. The gene calls are TRBV9 and TRBJ1-1, with a possible D match to TRBD1 (6 bases). V was pared by 0 bases and J by 7 bases, with 13 bases between. The CDR3 spans 14 residues. Germline V CDR1 and CDR2: SGDLS, YYNGEE. The part of the CDR3 DNA that was read is TGTGCCAGCAGCGTAGGAGGGGACACTGGTGAA. Protein sequence: CASSVGGDTGE. The whole CDR3 is CASSVGGDTGEAFF. Drawing the rest from reference TRBV9 and TRBJ1-1, the complete variable domain is DSGVTQTPKHLITATGQRVTLRCSPRSGDLSVYWYQQSLDQGLQFLIQYYNGEERAKGNILERFSAQQFPDLHSELNLSSLELGDSALYFCASSVGGDTGEAFFGQGTRLTVV.

A word on this clone: Coverage ceases 3 residues before the CDR3 finishes, and the germline J gene fills in the end. The V and J genes are TRBV18 and TRBJ2-7; 10 positions agree with TRBD1. The CDR3 sequence is 17 residues long. Germline assignment: CDR1 KGHSH and CDR2 LQKENI. V dropped 2 bases and J dropped 6; count of bases not matched to a gene: 13. CDR3 bases read: TGTGCCAGCTCACCAGATAGACCGGGACAGGGGTTTTTCGAG. This gives the protein CASSPDRPGQGFFE. The full CDR3 sequence reads CASSPDRPGQGFFEQYF.

On this clone itself: The read is 3 residues too short to cover the CDR3 end, so that end is filled in from the germline J gene. The genes are TRBV10-1 and TRBJ2-1; 9 positions agree with TRBD2. Germline V gives CDR1 WNHNN, CDR2 SYGVQD (reference sequence). Trimming at V came to 7 bases and at J to 0 bases, leaving 7 bases not matched to a gene. CDR3 length equals 16 residues. CDR3: CASTSGDPSSYNEQFF. Incomplete CDR3 DNA: TGCGCCAGCACTAGCGGGGATCCGAGCTCCTACAATGAG.

A remark on this clone: The read falls 3 residues short of the CDR3 end, and the missing part is taken from the germline J gene. This chain connects TRBV18 to TRBJ2-5, with unresolved D. Germline-derived CDR1 and CDR2 are KGHSH and LQKENI. The V and J ends lost 1 base and 1 base respectively, with 10 bases between them. The CDR3 length is 15 residues. The sequenced part of the CDR3 DNA is TGTGCCAGCTCACCACTTGGCAGTGCCCAAGAGACC. As protein: CASSPLGSAQET. The entire CDR3 sequence reads CASSPLGSAQETQYF.

Comment on this clone: The same CDR3 arises from other DNA sequences in this sample as well. The CDR3 loop reads CASSFRGEDDQYEQYF. The CDR3 bases that were read are TGTGCCAGCAGCTTTCGGGGGGAGGACGACCAGTACGAG. The V gene is TRBV5-4, the J gene TRBJ2-7; 7 bases agree with TRBD2. The read terminates 3 residues ahead of where the CDR3 ends, so the germline J gene completes it. The CDR3 has 16 residues. The V gene end was trimmed by 2 bases and the J gene end by 4 bases; junction bases not matched to a gene: 12. Germline CDR1 is SGHNT and CDR2 is YYREEE (reference sequence).